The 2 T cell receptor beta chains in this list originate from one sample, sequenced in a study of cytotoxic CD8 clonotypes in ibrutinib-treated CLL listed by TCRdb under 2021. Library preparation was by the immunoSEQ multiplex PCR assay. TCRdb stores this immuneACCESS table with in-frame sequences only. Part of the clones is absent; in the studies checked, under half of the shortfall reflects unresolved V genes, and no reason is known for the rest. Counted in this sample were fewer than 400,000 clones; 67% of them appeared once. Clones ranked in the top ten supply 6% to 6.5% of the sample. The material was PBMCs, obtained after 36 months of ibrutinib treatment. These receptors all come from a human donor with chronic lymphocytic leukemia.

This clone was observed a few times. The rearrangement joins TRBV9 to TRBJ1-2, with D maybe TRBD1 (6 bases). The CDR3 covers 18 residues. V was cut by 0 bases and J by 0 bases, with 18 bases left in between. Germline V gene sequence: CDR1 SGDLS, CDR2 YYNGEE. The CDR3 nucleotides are TGTGCCAGCAGCGTAGCTCTTATGGCGACAGGTCCTAACTATGGCTACACCTTC. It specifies CASSVALMATGPNYGYTF.

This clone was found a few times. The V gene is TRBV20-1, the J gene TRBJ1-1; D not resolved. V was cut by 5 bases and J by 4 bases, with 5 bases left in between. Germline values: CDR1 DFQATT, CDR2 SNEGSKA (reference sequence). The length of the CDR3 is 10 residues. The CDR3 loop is CSASGTEAFF. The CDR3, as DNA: TGCAGTGCTTCGGGCACTGAAGCTTTCTTT.